A selection of T cell receptor beta chains follows, all from one sample in a study of blood T cell repertoires in COVID-19. Assay: immunoSEQ multiplex PCR; the TCRdb copy retains only in-frame clones and omits some. Here the sample spans more than 200,000 clones, approximately 90% being singletons. Sequencing used peripheral blood. The source is a man aged 50-59 years with acute or convalescent COVID-19. Both conserved end residues are part of each CDR3.

TRBJ2-1 TRBV7-8 CASSYRRGNTYNEQFF
TRBJ1-2 TRBV2 CASSSRVGYTF
TRBJ2-2 TRBV10-3 CAISEVAGGPNTGELFF
TRBJ2-7 TRBV5-4 CASSFPGQASYEQYF
TRBJ2-2 TRBV30 CAWSGWGVGTGELFF
TRBJ2-2 TRBV10-1 CASRGTVAGELFF
TRBJ2-1 TRBV19 CASSITGTSYEQFF
TRBJ1-1 TRBV5-1 CASSLDPGGYTEAFF
TRBJ1-1 TRBV18 CASSPLRRSDSTEAFF
TRBJ1-5 TRBV7-8 CASSLGRPLRQGGWGNQPQHF
TRBJ1-4 TRBV7-9 CASSTHGAGEKLFF
TRBJ2-7 TRBV7-9 CASSSPGQGGEQYF
TRBJ2-5 TRBV18 CASSPPTDLETQYF
TRBJ2-2 TRBV7-8 CASSDGRGPTGELFF
TRBJ1-5 TRBV9 CASSASPGNQPQHF
TRBJ1-5 TRBV30 CAWSARGRNQPQHF
TRBJ1-5 TRBV18 CASSPSGTGRNQPQHF
TRBJ2-2 TRBV7-8 CASSSPGQSGNTGELFF
TRBJ2-5 TRBV5-1 CASSLEVAGGRETQYF
TRBJ2-2 TRBV12-3/TRBV12-4 CASSLDRAGELFF
TRBJ1-2 TRBV6-5 CASSYKGAANYGYTF
TRBJ2-7 TRBV11-2 CASSPVGGSLTEQYF
TRBJ2-3 TRBV19 CASSTRQGSTDTQYF
TRBJ1-1 TRBV7-3 CASSFRGNTEAFF
TRBJ1-2 TRBV4-1 CASSQGPLDRNYGYTF
TRBJ1-6 TRBV30 CAWSAGGSVTVGNSPLHF
TRBJ1-5 TRBV2 CASSEISTDQPQHF
TRBJ1-3 TRBV27 CASSLSRSGNTIYF
TRBJ1-1 TRBV12-3/TRBV12-4 CATSRTGNTEAFF